This T cell receptor beta chain was found in a study of monozygotic twins with inflammatory bowel disease. Study-level findings and limits: It was in IBD patients that TCRbeta diversity (inverse Simpson) was lower than in healthy co-twins.

CDR1 and CDR2 from the germline V gene are SGHRS and YFSETQ. CDR3 length: 13 amino acids. A note on this clonotype: Its target is unknown.

TCRdb reanalyzed the 5' RACE reads, giving one entry per CDR3 protein sequence and no DNA. The table for this sample gives about 380,000 distinct CDR3 sequences. The specimen was blood. This TCR derives from a human donor with ulcerative colitis or Crohn's disease, or a healthy co-twin of an affected twin (not recorded which). The chain carries TRBV5-1 and TRBJ1-3; there is no DNA to check the TCRdb D call of TRBD1. The CDR3 protein is CASTETGVNTIYF. Full variable domain (rest looked up from reference TRBV5-1 and TRBJ1-3): KAGVTQTPRYLIKTRGQQVTLSCSPISGHRSVSWYQQTPGQGLQFLFEYFSETQRNKGNFPGRFSGRQFSNSRSEMNVSTLELGDSALYLCASTETGVNTIYFGEGSWLTVV.